These 18 T cell receptor beta chains share one sample of origin, sequenced in a study of blood T cell repertoires in COVID-19 (dated by TCRdb to the early 2020s). The receptor library was made with the immunoSEQ multiplex PCR assay. This is the immuneACCESS table as TCRdb keeps it, with only in-frame sequences that have V and J called. A part of the clones is gone; compared with another copy, unresolved V genes explain less than half, and the rest is unexplained. In this sample the table shows 350,000 to 550,000 clones, 80% to 90% of which occur a single time. The biggest ten clones account for around 1.1% of the sample. Sample: PBMCs or T cells enriched from blood (not recorded which). All receptors derive from a young man who had recovered from COVID-19.

J is TRBJ1-2 and V is TRBV28, with 7 bases lining up with TRBD1. Germline V gene data show CDR1 as MDHEN and CDR2 as SYDVKM. The CDR3 has 14 amino acids. Trimming cost V 7 bases and J 2 bases; bases outside gene matches: 7. The CDR3 sequence: CASTGQARNYGYTF. The CDR3 DNA is TGTGCCAGCACCGGACAGGCTCGGAACTATGGCTACACCTTC.

The chain couples TRBV5-1 to TRBJ1-1; 7 bases map to TRBD1. The CDR3 runs 13 residues. Germline V gene lookup returns CDR1 SGHRS and CDR2 YFSETQ. V shed 4 bases and J 7 bases; nucleotides not matched to a gene: 7. The CDR3 protein is CASSRSQGDEAFF. DNA for the CDR3: TGCGCCAGCAGCCGGAGTCAGGGGGATGAAGCTTTCTTT.

The chain combines TRBV28 with TRBJ1-3; D is uncertain. The V gene lost 3 bases and the J gene lost 4 bases, with 16 bases spanning the gap. In germline, CDR1 is MDHEN, CDR2 SYDVKM. The CDR3 totals 16 residues. The CDR3 spells CASSFGAQIAGNTIYF. CDR3 nucleotides: TGTGCCAGCAGTTTCGGAGCCCAGATCGCCGGAAACACCATATATTTT.

The chain is built from TRBV2 and TRBJ2-3; weak D call: TRBD2 (5 bases). V lost 4 bases and J lost 0, with 11 bases in between. CDR1 is SNHLY, CDR2 FYNNEI, per germline. This CDR3 region has 15 residues. The CDR3 DNA is TGTGCCAGCAGTGGTTCGGCGGGTAGCACAGATACGCAGTATTTT. Encoded protein: CASSGSAGSTDTQYF.

This clone was picked up a small number of times. This chain uses TRBV3-1 (or the pseudogene TRBV3-2) with TRBJ2-5; 7 bases line up with TRBD2. The CDR3 loop spans 14 amino acids. From germline, CDR1 is LGHDT and CDR2 YNNKEL (reference sequence). V was pared by 5 bases and J by 5 bases, with 8 bases of the junction left unmatched. The DNA for the CDR3 is TGTGCCAGCAGCTCAACGGCGGGAGAGGAGACCCAGTACTTC. This gives the protein CASSSTAGEETQYF.

DNA for the CDR3: TGTGCCAGCAGCCAAGCAATAAGACAGGAAGCTTTCTTT. Encoded protein: CASSQAIRQEAFF. V gene TRBV3-1 (or the pseudogene TRBV3-2) combines with J gene TRBJ1-1; weak D call: TRBD1 (5 bases). CDR1 and CDR2 (germline): LGHDT, YNNKEL (reference sequence). The CDR3 runs 13 residues. V lost 1 base, J lost 8 bases, and 11 bases lay in between.

J is TRBJ1-4 and V is TRBV5-1; TRBD1 matches 10 bases. V lost 1 base, J lost 8 bases, and 5 bases stayed unmatched. Germline V CDR1 and CDR2: SGHRS, YFSETQ. This CDR3 contains 15 residues. The CDR3 bases are TGCGCCAGCAGCTTGCGCGGACAGGGGGAGGAAAAACTGTTTTTT. Translating gives CASSLRGQGEEKLFF.

This clone was seen once. This chain uses TRBV7-9 with TRBJ2-1; 7 positions agree with TRBD2. The CDR3 has 15 residues. CDR1 SEHNR and CDR2 FQNEAQ come from the germline V gene (reference sequence). J gave up 3 bases and V 1 base, and 3 bases lay outside the gene matches. CDR3 DNA sequence: TGTGCCAGCAGCTTAGGGGCTAGCGGCTACAATGAGCAGTTCTTC. Its protein product is CASSLGASGYNEQFF. The complete variable domain, with remaining parts taken from reference TRBV7-9 and TRBJ2-1, reads DTGVSQNPRHKITKRGQNVTFRCDPISEHNRLYWYRQTLGQGPEFLTYFQNEAQLEKSRLLSDRFSAERPKGSFSTLEIQRTEQGDSAMYLCASSLGASGYNEQFFGPGTRLTVL.

A single count supports this clone. The J gene is TRBJ1-2, the V gene TRBV18; TRBD1 matches 12 bases. V lost 3 bases and J lost 8; bases outside the gene matches: 7. From germline, CDR1 is KGHSH and CDR2 LQKENI. There are 15 residues in the CDR3. The DNA for the CDR3 is TGTGCCAGCTCACCCAGCCGGGACAGGGGGCGCGGCTACACCTTC. It codes for CASSPSRDRGRGYTF.

The genes are TRBV5-4 and TRBJ1-1; 8 positions agree with TRBD1. CDR1 and CDR2 from the germline V gene are SGHNT and YYREEE (reference sequence). The CDR3 contains 15 residues. J gave up 5 bases and V 4 bases, and 10 bases lay outside the gene matches. The DNA for the CDR3 is TGTGCCAGCAGCCCCCTGGACAGGGATGGAACTGAAGCTTTCTTT. Amino acid sequence: CASSPLDRDGTEAFF.

The gene calls are TRBV11-2 and TRBJ1-6; the D is unclear. V lost 0 bases to trimming and J lost 7 bases, with 4 bases between them. Looked up from germline, CDR1 is SGHAT and CDR2 is FQNNGV. The CDR3 spans 13 residues. The CDR3 region is CASSLDINSPLHF. CDR3 nucleotide sequence: TGTGCCAGCAGCTTAGACATCAATTCACCCCTCCACTTT.

Worth noting for this clone: A read error is possible here, since a much larger clone lies one base away. The chain joins TRBV3-1 (or the pseudogene TRBV3-2) to TRBJ1-2; 8 bases are a match to TRBD1. The J segment lost 4 bases and the V segment lost 2 bases, leaving 0 bases of the junction unmatched. The CDR3 consists of 13 residues. Germline lookup yields CDR1 LGHDT and CDR2 YNNKEL (reference sequence). CDR3 amino acids: CASSQQGAYGYTF. The CDR3 coding sequence is TGTGCCAGCAGCCAACAGGGGGCCTATGGCTACACCTTC.

The J gene is TRBJ2-2, the V gene TRBV7-6, with TRBD1 identical over 7 bases. This CDR3 has 16 amino acids. Trimming at V came to 6 bases and at J to 1 base, leaving 8 bases not matched to a gene. Germline-derived CDR1 and CDR2 are SGHVS and FNYEAQ. The CDR3 sequence is CASRFTTGMNTGELFF. In DNA, the CDR3 is TGTGCCAGCAGATTCACGACAGGGATGAACACCGGGGAGCTGTTTTTT.

CDR3 sequence: CASSQILVGGSPDTQYF. DNA of the CDR3: TGTGCCAGCAGCCAAATTCTTGTAGGAGGTTCTCCAGATACGCAGTATTTT. The rearrangement links TRBV3-1 (or the pseudogene TRBV3-2) to TRBJ2-3; D perhaps matches TRBD2 (5 bases). Germline V gives CDR1 LGHDT, CDR2 YNNKEL (reference sequence). The CDR3 is made up of 17 amino acids. Trimming stripped 2 bases from V and 4 bases from J, with 19 bases between.

This chain uses TRBV12-3 or TRBV12-4 with TRBJ2-7; no definite D call. Trimming left V 3 bases short and J 3 bases short, with 9 bases between. The CDR3 loop spans 13 amino acids. Written as DNA, the CDR3 is TGTGCCAGCAGTTTTGGTAGAAACTACGAGCAGTACTTC. Translating gives CASSFGRNYEQYF.

The V and J genes are TRBV28 and TRBJ2-7, with 8 bases fitting TRBD1. The CDR3 contains 11 residues. The V gene's germline CDR1 is MDHEN and CDR2 SYDVKM. V was clipped by 6 bases and J by 6 bases; unmatched bases: 1. Here the CDR3 reads CASRQGAEQYF. DNA of the CDR3: TGTGCCAGCAGGCAGGGGGCCGAGCAGTACTTC.

The chain recombines TRBV9 with TRBJ1-1; TRBD1 is a possible D gene (6 bases). Per the germline V gene, CDR1 is SGDLS and CDR2 is YYNGEE. Trimming cost V 3 bases and J 1 base, with 13 bases left between them. The CDR3 totals 15 residues. The CDR3 loop reads CASSASTGSNTEAFF. As DNA, the CDR3 is TGTGCCAGCAGCGCCTCGACAGGTTCGAACACTGAAGCTTTCTTT.

This clone was observed once. The chain is built from TRBV28 and TRBJ1-1; maybe TRBD1 (5 bases). CDR1 is MDHEN, CDR2 SYDVKM, per germline. There are 14 residues in the CDR3. The V and J ends lost 5 bases and 7 bases respectively, with 17 bases between them. CDR3 coding DNA: TGTGCCAGCAGTCCAAACCCCAGGGAAGGTGAAGCTTTCTTT. Protein sequence: CASSPNPREGEAFF.